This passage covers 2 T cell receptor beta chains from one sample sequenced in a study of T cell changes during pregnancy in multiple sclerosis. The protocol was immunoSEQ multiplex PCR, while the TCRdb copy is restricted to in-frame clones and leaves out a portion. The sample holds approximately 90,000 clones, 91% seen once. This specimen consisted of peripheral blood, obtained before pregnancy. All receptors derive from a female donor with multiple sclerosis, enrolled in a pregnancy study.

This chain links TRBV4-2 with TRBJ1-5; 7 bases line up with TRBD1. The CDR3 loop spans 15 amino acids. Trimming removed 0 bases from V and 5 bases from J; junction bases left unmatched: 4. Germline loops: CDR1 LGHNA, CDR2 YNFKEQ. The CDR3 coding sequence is TGTGCCAGCAGCCAAGATGAGGGGGCAGATCAGCCCCAGCATTTT. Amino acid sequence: CASSQDEGADQPQHF.

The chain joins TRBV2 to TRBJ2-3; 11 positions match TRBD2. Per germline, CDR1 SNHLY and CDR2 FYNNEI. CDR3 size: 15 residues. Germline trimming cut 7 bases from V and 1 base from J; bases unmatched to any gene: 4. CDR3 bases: TGTGCCAGCATGTTACTAGCGGGAGGCACAGATACGCAGTATTTT. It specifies CASMLLAGGTDTQYF. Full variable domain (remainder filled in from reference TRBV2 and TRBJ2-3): EPEVTQTPSHQVTQMGQEVILRCVPISNHLYFYWYRQILGQKVEFLVSFYNNEISEKSEIFDDQFSVERPDGSNFTLKIRSTKLEDSAMYFCASMLLAGGTDTQYFGPGTRLTVL.